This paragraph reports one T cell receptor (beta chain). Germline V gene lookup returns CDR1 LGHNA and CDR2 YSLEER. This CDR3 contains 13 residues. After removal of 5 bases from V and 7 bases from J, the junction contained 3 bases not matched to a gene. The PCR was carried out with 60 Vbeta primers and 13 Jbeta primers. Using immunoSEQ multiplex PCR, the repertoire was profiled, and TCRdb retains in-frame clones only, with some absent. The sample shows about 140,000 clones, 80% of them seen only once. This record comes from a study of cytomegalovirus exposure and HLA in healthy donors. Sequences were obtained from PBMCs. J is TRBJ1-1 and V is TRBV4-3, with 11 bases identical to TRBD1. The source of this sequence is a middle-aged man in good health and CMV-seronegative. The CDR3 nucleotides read TGCGCCAGCAGCGGGACAGGGGGGTTTGAAGCTTTCTTT. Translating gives CASSGTGGFEAFF.